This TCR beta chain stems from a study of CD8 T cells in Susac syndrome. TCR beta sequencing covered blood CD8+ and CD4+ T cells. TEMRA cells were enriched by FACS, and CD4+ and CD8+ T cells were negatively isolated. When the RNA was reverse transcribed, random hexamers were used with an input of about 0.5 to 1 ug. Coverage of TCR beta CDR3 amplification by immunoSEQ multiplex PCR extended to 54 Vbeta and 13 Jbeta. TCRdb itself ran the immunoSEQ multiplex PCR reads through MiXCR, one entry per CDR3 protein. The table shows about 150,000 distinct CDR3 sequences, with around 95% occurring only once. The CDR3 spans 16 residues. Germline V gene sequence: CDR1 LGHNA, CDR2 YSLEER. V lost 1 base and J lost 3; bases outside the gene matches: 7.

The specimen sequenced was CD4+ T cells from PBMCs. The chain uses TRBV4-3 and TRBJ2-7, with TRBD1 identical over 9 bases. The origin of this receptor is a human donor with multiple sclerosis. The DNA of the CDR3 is TGCGCCAGCAGCCAAGGTTCCGGGACAGGGAACTACGAGCAGTACTTC. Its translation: CASSQGSGTGNYEQYF.